This TCR beta chain was recorded in a study of blood T cell repertoires in COVID-19. The germline gives CDR1 KGHDR, CDR2 SFDVKD. CDR3 length: 17 amino acids. Trimming removed 3 bases from V and 0 bases from J; junction bases left unmatched: 6. Profiled with immunoSEQ multiplex PCR; TCRdb holds only in-frame clones, not every one. The sample yields 300,000 to 400,000 clones, roughly 88% seen once. Enrolled through a virtual design, the participants were between roughly 18 and 100 years of age and came from 24 US areas. Specimen: PBMCs or T cells enriched from blood (not recorded which). The origin of this receptor is a man aged 25 to 45 who had recovered from COVID-19. V usage is TRBV24-1 and J usage is TRBJ1-5; the match to TRBD1 covers 8 bases. CDR3 sequence: CATSDPRTGISNQPQHF. The CDR3, as DNA: TGTGCCACCAGTGATCCCAGGACAGGGATTAGCAATCAGCCCCAGCATTTT.